This T cell receptor (beta chain) was identified during a study of cytotoxic CD8 clonotypes in ibrutinib-treated CLL. Study-level findings and limits: Age-matched healthy donor levels were exceeded by baseline clonality, which tracked circulating CD8+ T-cell counts. Public clonotypes were seen rarely and were contracted or stable on treatment.

This CDR3 spans 12 amino acids. The V and J ends lost 2 bases and 4 bases respectively, with 6 bases between them. Germline CDR1 reads SGHDT; CDR2 reads YYEEEE. Method: immunoSEQ multiplex PCR; TCRdb's copy keeps in-frame clones and lacks some. The sample includes 250,000 to 350,000 clones, about 72% of them seen just once. This clone came up once. As yet, its antigen is unknown. The V gene is TRBV5-6, the J gene TRBJ1-1; D not certain. The origin of this receptor is a human donor with chronic lymphocytic leukemia. Sequenced here: PBMCs, sampled at disease progression, from a patient treated with ibrutinib. The CDR3 here is CASSFPGTEAFF. DNA for the CDR3: TGTGCCAGCAGCTTCCCGGGCACTGAAGCTTTCTTT.